A single sample is the source of the 11 T cell receptor beta chains below, sequenced in a study of T cells in localized non-small cell lung cancer. TCRdb's copy holds only in-frame clones and misses some; the assay was immunoSEQ multiplex PCR. This sample has approximately 1,000 clones, with approximately 24% found just once. The material sequenced was lung tumor tissue, taken before any cancer treatment. The receptors derive from a male donor older than 55 with stage I squamous cell lung carcinoma.

This chain uses TRBV6-8 with TRBJ2-5; no reliable D call. The V end was cut by 5 bases, the J end by 7 bases, with 14 bases between. The CDR3 is 13 residues long. Germline values: CDR1 MNHGY, CDR2 SAAAGT. The CDR3 here is CASSLDTGATQYF. As DNA, the CDR3 is TGTGCCAGCAGTCTCGACACGGGCGCGACCCAGTACTTC.

The V gene is TRBV6-8, the J gene TRBJ2-7; 7 nucleotides line up with TRBD2. CDR3 size: 13 residues. Unmatched junction bases numbered 7, after V lost 10 bases and J lost 1 base. Per the germline V gene, CDR1 is MNHGY and CDR2 is SAAAGT. CDR3: CAIGSSGSYEQYF. For the CDR3, the DNA is TGTGCCATCGGTTCTAGCGGTTCCTACGAGCAGTACTTC.

The CDR3 DNA follows: TGCAGCGTGAACTTTCGGACAGGGGTCCCCGGGGAGCTGTTTTTT. It yields the protein CSVNFRTGVPGELFF. J is TRBJ2-2 and V is TRBV29-1; 9 nucleotides align to TRBD1. CDR3 length: 15 amino acids. Germline V gene data show CDR1 as SQVTM and CDR2 as ANQGSEA. V gave up 6 bases and J gave up 6 bases; unmatched junction bases: 11.

This chain joins TRBV5-1 and TRBJ1-1; 7 bases agree with TRBD1. The CDR3 consists of 14 residues. After removal of 4 bases from V and 3 bases from J, the junction contained 6 bases not matched to a gene. Germline CDR1 is SGHRS and CDR2 is YFSETQ. Written as DNA, the CDR3 is TGCGCCAGCAGCAGAACAGGGGACTACACTGAAGCTTTCTTT. It encodes CASSRTGDYTEAFF.

This clone was recorded a few times. This sequence joins TRBV6-1 and TRBJ2-1, with D perhaps being TRBD1 or TRBD2 (6 bases each). The CDR3 consists of 19 residues. Looked up from germline, CDR1 is MNHNS and CDR2 is SASEGT. V gave up 0 bases and J gave up 1 base, with 19 bases separating them. The CDR3 DNA follows: TGTGCCAGCAGTGAAGCGCTTGAATTGGGGGGCAAATCCTACAATGAGCAGTTCTTC. Amino acid sequence: CASSEALELGGKSYNEQFF.

The chain couples TRBV11-3 to TRBJ2-7; D remains ambiguous. Trimming took off 2 bases at V and 0 bases at J, with 11 bases between the two ends. The CDR3 totals 15 residues. CDR1 and CDR2 from the germline V gene are SGHNT and YENEEA. CDR3: CASSLMARSSYEQYF. The CDR3 DNA sequence: TGTGCCAGCAGCTTAATGGCGAGGAGCTCCTACGAGCAGTACTTC.

The rearrangement uses TRBV9 and TRBJ2-1; TRBD2 matches at 8 bases. CDR3 length equals 16 residues. Unmatched junction bases numbered 5, after V lost 3 bases and J lost 0 bases. The germline V gene has CDR1 SGDLS and CDR2 YYNGEE. As DNA, the CDR3 is TGTGCCAGCAGCGCCTCTAGCGGGTACTCCTACAATGAGCAGTTCTTC. It translates to CASSASSGYSYNEQFF. Drawing the rest from reference TRBV9 and TRBJ2-1, the complete variable domain is DSGVTQTPKHLITATGQRVTLRCSPRSGDLSVYWYQQSLDQGLQFLIQYYNGEERAKGNILERFSAQQFPDLHSELNLSSLELGDSALYFCASSASSGYSYNEQFFGPGTRLTVL.

This clone was detected only a few times. V is TRBV6-8 and J is TRBJ1-1; 12 bases are a match to TRBD1. The CDR3 runs 17 residues. Germline CDR1 MNHGY, CDR2 SAAAGT. V lost 7 bases and J lost 2; bases outside the gene matches: 11. The CDR3 is CASTRSGQGAINTEAFF. CDR3 sequence (DNA): TGTGCCAGCACCCGGTCGGGACAGGGGGCGATCAACACTGAAGCTTTCTTT.

The V and J genes are TRBV30 and TRBJ2-3, with 10 bases matching TRBD1. The junction had 5 bases not matched to a gene; V was cut back by 5 bases and J by 3 bases. This CDR3 is 14 amino acids long. Germline V gene sequence: CDR1 GTSNPN, CDR2 SVGIG (reference sequence). The CDR3 DNA follows: TGTGCCTGGGAGCCGGGACAGGGGACAGATACGCAGTATTTT. This sequence encodes CAWEPGQGTDTQYF.

The gene calls are TRBV28 and TRBJ1-5; D unclear. The V end lost 3 bases, the J end lost 7 bases, and 13 bases lay between the germline ends. In germline, CDR1 is MDHEN, CDR2 SYDVKM. The CDR3 runs 14 residues. Written as DNA, the CDR3 is TGTGCCAGCAGTTTTCGCTTGGCGGGGCAGCCCCAGCATTTT. Translated: CASSFRLAGQPQHF.

In its sample, this clone was seen once. The V call is TRBV19, the J call TRBJ2-1; 12 bases line up with TRBD2. This CDR3 region has 16 residues. The V gene end was trimmed by 5 bases and the J gene end by 3 bases; junction bases not matched to a gene: 5. Germline CDR1 and CDR2: LNHDA and SQIVND (reference sequence). The CDR3 DNA is TGTGCCAGTAGTGGGGGACTAGCGGGTATCTACAATGAGCAGTTCTTC. It codes for CASSGGLAGIYNEQFF.